The next 29 T cell receptor beta chains were all read from a single sample in a study of cytomegalovirus exposure and HLA in healthy donors. Primers for the PCR totalled 60 Vbeta and 13 Jbeta. Data came from immunoSEQ multiplex PCR; TCRdb stores just in-frame clones and leaves some out. Of about 120,000 clones detected, about 80% appear once; the ten largest clones hold about 4.9%. Material: PBMCs. Every receptor here comes from a middle-aged man in good health and CMV-seropositive.

This clone has just a few counts. The chain has TRBV10-3 and TRBJ1-2; D is uncertain. V lost 5 bases and J 6 bases, leaving 13 bases between the germline ends. The CDR3 spans 13 residues. Germline V lookup: CDR1 ENHRY, CDR2 SYGVKD. As DNA, the CDR3 is TGTGCCATCAGTCCGACACAGTTCGATGGCTACACCTTC. Its translation: CAISPTQFDGYTF.

The chain combines TRBV7-9 with TRBJ1-1, with 7 bases lining up with TRBD1. Germline-derived CDR1 and CDR2 are SEHNR and FQNEAQ (reference sequence). The J segment lost 3 bases and the V segment lost 8 bases, leaving 3 bases of the junction unmatched. The CDR3 contains 12 residues. CDR3 residues: CASFDRDTEAFF. The CDR3 nucleotides read TGTGCCAGCTTTGACAGGGACACTGAAGCTTTCTTT.

This clone appeared a few times. This chain joins TRBV4-1 and TRBJ1-4; D is ambiguous. Germline loops: CDR1 MGHRA, CDR2 YSYEKL. With 1 base removed from V and 7 bases from J, the gap between germline ends came to 13 bases. The length of the CDR3 is 15 residues. In nucleotides, the CDR3 is TGCGCCAGCAGCCAAGGGGCTGCGGGAAGTGAAAAACTGTTTTTT. Residues: CASSQGAAGSEKLFF.

This clone showed up just once. The chain has TRBV11-2 and TRBJ1-2; D might be TRBD1 (5 bases). The V gene lost 6 bases and the J gene lost 8 bases, with 19 bases spanning the gap. Germline values: CDR1 SGHAT, CDR2 FQNNGV. The CDR3 has 14 residues. The CDR3 sequence is CASSYVLGQGGYTF. The CDR3 DNA follows: TGTGCCAGCAGTTACGTATTAGGGCAGGGCGGCTACACCTTC.

The gene calls are TRBV6-5 and TRBJ2-1; D perhaps matches TRBD2 (6 bases). The CDR3 contains 11 residues. V lost 6 bases and J 8 bases, leaving 8 bases between the germline ends. Germline V CDR1 and CDR2: MNHEY, SVGAGI. CDR3 sequence reads: CASREGHEQFF. The DNA of the CDR3 is TGTGCCAGCAGGGAGGGTCATGAGCAGTTCTTC.

The chain employs TRBV21-1 and TRBJ2-7; the table's TRBD1 call for D was not verified on the DNA. TRBV21-1 is a pseudogene segment. CDR3 length equals 14 residues. The CDR3 protein is CASRDPGQIYEQYF. In nucleotides, the CDR3 is TGTGCCAGCCGTGACCCGGGACAGATTTACGAGCAGTACTTC.

This sequence joins TRBV5-4 and TRBJ2-2; D gene unclear. CDR3 length: 14 amino acids. Trimming pared 0 bases from V and 1 base from J, leaving 4 bases between. Germline CDR1 and CDR2: SGHNT and YYREEE (reference sequence). The CDR3 DNA reads TGTGCCAGCAGCTTGGGTAGGAACACCGGGGAGCTGTTTTTT. Its protein is CASSLGRNTGELFF.

This clone was counted a few times. The chain combines TRBV6-1 with TRBJ1-5, with 8 positions matching TRBD1. Unmatched junction bases numbered 13, after V lost 8 bases and J lost 7 bases. The CDR3 spans 15 residues. CDR1 is MNHNS, CDR2 SASEGT, per germline. CDR3 DNA sequence: TGTGCCAGCTCGTTGGGACAGGTCCGGGACCAGCCCCAGCATTTT. Its protein product is CASSLGQVRDQPQHF.

The chain combines TRBV5-1 with TRBJ2-1; 7 bases map to TRBD1. The germline CDR1 and CDR2 sequences are SGHRS and YFSETQ. The CDR3 length is 16 residues. The V and J ends lost 1 base and 2 bases, in that order; junction bases with no gene match: 6. The chain's CDR3 is CASSLLSQGAYNEQFF. The CDR3 nucleotides read TGCGCCAGCAGCTTGTTAAGCCAGGGGGCCTACAATGAGCAGTTCTTC.

This clone turned up a few times. The chain couples TRBV5-5 to TRBJ2-7; TRBD2 agrees at 7 bases. Germline CDR1 SGHKS, CDR2 YYEKEE (reference sequence). The trim removed 0 bases at V and 7 bases at J, leaving 13 bases unmatched. The CDR3 loop spans 16 amino acids. The CDR3 DNA reads TGTGCCAGCAGCTTGGGGGAGGGTGCCGCAAGAGGAGAGCAGTACTTC. This gives the protein CASSLGEGAARGEQYF. Looking up the rest from reference TRBV5-5 and TRBJ2-7 gives the full variable domain: DAGVTQSPTHLIKTRGQQVTLRCSPISGHKSVSWYQQVLGQGPQFIFQYYEKEERGRGNFPDRFSARQFPNYSSELNVNALLLGDSALYLCASSLGEGAARGEQYFGPGTRLTVT.

CDR3 nucleotides: TGTGCCAGCAGCCCACAGACAGGGGGCACCTATGGCTACACCTTC. This gives the protein CASSPQTGGTYGYTF. The V and J genes are TRBV9 and TRBJ1-2; 10 bases align to TRBD1. Germline V CDR1 and CDR2: SGDLS, YYNGEE. V dropped 4 bases and J dropped 4; count of bases not matched to a gene: 7. CDR3 length: 15 amino acids.

The chain employs TRBV29-1 and TRBJ1-2; TRBD1 agrees at 10 bases. Trimming removed 2 bases from V and 3 bases from J; junction bases left unmatched: 6. CDR1 SQVTM and CDR2 ANQGSEA come from the germline V gene. The CDR3 loop spans 15 amino acids. CDR3 sequence: CSVERRGQGHYGYTF. As DNA, the CDR3 is TGCAGCGTTGAACGGAGGGGACAGGGGCACTATGGCTACACCTTC.

This clone was detected once. The chain couples TRBV7-6 to TRBJ2-2; D perhaps matches TRBD1 (6 bases). Per the germline V gene, CDR1 is SGHVS and CDR2 is FNYEAQ. V was shortened by 5 bases and J by 3 bases, with 19 bases between the two germline ends. This CDR3 comprises 17 residues. CDR3 amino acids: CASSQRFTGWDTGELFF. The CDR3 nucleotides read TGTGCCAGCAGCCAGAGATTCACAGGGTGGGACACCGGGGAGCTGTTTTTT.

The rearrangement links TRBV10-3 to TRBJ1-6, with TRBD1 identical over 7 bases. From germline, CDR1 is ENHRY and CDR2 SYGVKD. The junction had 4 bases not matched to a gene; V was cut back by 5 bases and J by 9 bases. This CDR3 spans 13 amino acids. The CDR3 protein is CAISTGTASPLHF. The CDR3 DNA is TGTGCCATCAGTACAGGGACAGCTTCACCCCTCCACTTT.

V is TRBV7-9 and J is TRBJ2-3, with D perhaps matching TRBD1 (6 bases). Germline CDR1 SEHNR, CDR2 FQNEAQ (reference sequence). V was shortened by 5 bases and J by 2 bases, with 14 bases between the two germline ends. The CDR3 has 15 amino acids. This CDR3 is CASSEGQPFTDTQYF. In DNA, the CDR3 is TGTGCCAGCAGCGAAGGACAGCCATTCACAGATACGCAGTATTTT.

The chain has TRBV2 and TRBJ1-1; 7 bases are shared with TRBD1. The CDR3 has 16 amino acids. CDR1 SNHLY and CDR2 FYNNEI come from the germline V gene. V lost 0 bases to trimming and J lost 5 bases; unmatched junction nucleotides: 9. The chain's CDR3 is CASSEAQGGRRTEAFF. The DNA for the CDR3 is TGTGCCAGCAGTGAAGCGCAAGGGGGCCGACGGACTGAAGCTTTCTTT.

The V gene is TRBV7-8, the J gene TRBJ2-7; D might be TRBD2 (7 bases). The CDR3 extends over 18 amino acids. V lost 0 bases and J lost 5, with 23 bases in between. Germline V gene data show CDR1 as SGHVS and CDR2 as FQNEAQ. The CDR3 here is CASSLAFGGRGVQNEQYF. The CDR3 bases are TGTGCCAGCAGCTTAGCGTTCGGGGGGCGCGGGGTTCAGAACGAGCAGTACTTC.

The chain combines TRBV10-3 with TRBJ1-1, with 8 bases matching TRBD1. Unmatched junction bases numbered 2, after V lost 2 bases and J lost 0 bases. CDR3 length equals 15 residues. Germline CDR1 ENHRY, CDR2 SYGVKD. The CDR3 reads CAISEGQGMNTEAFF. CDR3 DNA sequence: TGTGCCATCAGTGAGGGACAGGGTATGAACACTGAAGCTTTCTTT.

As concerns this clone: This CDR3 is also generated by other DNA sequences in the sample. This chain joins TRBV25-1 and TRBJ2-4; D not certain. The CDR3 runs to 16 residues. Per germline, CDR1 MGHDK and CDR2 SYGVNS. Trimming stripped 4 bases from V and 0 bases from J, with 13 bases between. CDR3 DNA: TGTGCCAGCAGTGGCTTAATAGCAGTAGCCAAAAACATTCAGTACTTC. Protein sequence: CASSGLIAVAKNIQYF.

The chain is built from TRBV15 and TRBJ2-1, with TRBD2 matching 8 bases. The length of the CDR3 is 14 residues. Germline-derived CDR1 and CDR2 are LNHNV and YYDKDF (reference sequence). V lost 5 bases and J lost 4; bases outside the gene matches: 4. The CDR3 nucleotides are TGTGCCACCAGCTCCAGCGGGAGTTACAATGAGCAGTTCTTC. Translation gives CATSSSGSYNEQFF.

The CDR3 nucleotides read TGCGCCAGCAGCTTTGCCGGAGGAGAGACCCAGTACTTC. Amino acid sequence: CASSFAGGETQYF. The V call is TRBV5-1, the J call TRBJ2-5; possible D gene TRBD2, 5 bases. The V gene's germline CDR1 is SGHRS and CDR2 YFSETQ. There are 13 residues in the CDR3. Trimming removed 2 bases from V and 4 bases from J, with 9 bases in between.

The V gene is TRBV9, the J gene TRBJ2-1, with 7 nucleotides matching TRBD2. With 1 base clipped from V and 6 bases from J, the junction kept 7 bases outside the gene matches. This CDR3 has 15 residues. Per the germline V gene, CDR1 is SGDLS and CDR2 is YYNGEE. For the CDR3, the DNA is TGTGCCAGCAGCGTAAGTGGCGGGGGAAGCAATGAGCAGTTCTTC. Residues: CASSVSGGGSNEQFF.

This chain joins TRBV5-8 and TRBJ1-2; D perhaps matches TRBD1 (5 bases). The CDR3 extends over 13 amino acids. Per germline, CDR1 SGHTS and CDR2 YDEGEE. The V gene lost 0 bases and the J gene lost 5 bases, with 8 bases spanning the gap. This CDR3 is CASSLDRRYGYTF. The CDR3 region has the DNA TGTGCCAGCAGCTTGGACAGGCGATATGGCTACACCTTC.

V gene TRBV5-6 combines with J gene TRBJ2-1; 11 positions agree with TRBD1. V shed 4 bases and J 8 bases; nucleotides not matched to a gene: 17. CDR1 and CDR2 (germline): SGHDT, YYEEEE. The CDR3 extends over 18 amino acids. CDR3 DNA: TGTGCCAGCAGCCTTCCGGGACAGGGGGGGATAAATGGTGATGAGCAGTTCTTC. Encoded protein: CASSLPGQGGINGDEQFF.

The rearrangement joins TRBV7-8 to TRBJ1-2; D gene unclear. Germline loops: CDR1 SGHVS, CDR2 FQNEAQ. The V gene lost 1 base and the J gene lost 7 bases, with 7 bases spanning the gap. CDR3 length: 12 amino acids. This chain's CDR3 is CASSLDRGGYTF. The CDR3 DNA sequence: TGTGCCAGCAGCTTAGACCGGGGTGGCTACACCTTC.

This clone was seen more than once but under ten times. This chain joins TRBV14 and TRBJ2-1; 13 positions match TRBD2. The CDR3 loop spans 17 amino acids. The trim removed 0 bases at V and 7 bases at J, leaving 6 bases unmatched. Germline V CDR1 and CDR2: SGHDN, FVKESK. The CDR3 coding sequence is TGTGCCAGCAGCCAAGATACTAGCGGGAGGGCCAAGAATGAGCAGTTCTTC. It encodes CASSQDTSGRAKNEQFF.

The chain recombines TRBV28 with TRBJ2-7, with TRBD2 as a possible D gene (6 bases). The CDR3 loop spans 15 amino acids. From germline, CDR1 is MDHEN and CDR2 SYDVKM. Between the trimmed V and J ends, which lost 7 bases and 2 bases, there was a span of 18 bases. The CDR3 nucleotides read TGTGCCAGCACCAAAAATCAGGGAGGCGCCTACGAGCAGTACTTC. This translates into CASTKNQGGAYEQYF.

The rearrangement links TRBV27 to TRBJ1-6; D remains ambiguous. Trimming cost V 3 bases and J 11 bases, with 8 bases left between them. CDR1 is MNHEY and CDR2 is SMNVEV in the germline V gene (reference sequence). The CDR3 length is 12 residues. In nucleotides, the CDR3 is TGTGCCAGCAGTTTGGAGGGTACACCCCTCCACTTT. Translation: CASSLEGTPLHF.

The chain couples TRBV7-2 to TRBJ2-1; the match to TRBD1 covers 7 bases. Per the germline V gene, CDR1 is SGHTA and CDR2 is FQGNSA. The CDR3 is 12 residues long. Trimming cost V 7 bases and J 8 bases; bases outside gene matches: 5. The CDR3 bases are TGTGCCAGCAACCAGGGGGTATATGAGCAGTTCTTC. Translated, it gives CASNQGVYEQFF.